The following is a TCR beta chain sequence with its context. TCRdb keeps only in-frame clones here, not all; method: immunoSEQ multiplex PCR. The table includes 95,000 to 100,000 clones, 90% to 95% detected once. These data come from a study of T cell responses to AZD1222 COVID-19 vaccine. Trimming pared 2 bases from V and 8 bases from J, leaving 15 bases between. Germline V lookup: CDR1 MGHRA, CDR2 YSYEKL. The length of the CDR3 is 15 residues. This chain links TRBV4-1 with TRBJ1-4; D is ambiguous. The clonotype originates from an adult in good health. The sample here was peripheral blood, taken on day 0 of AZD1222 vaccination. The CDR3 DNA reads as TGCGCCAGCAGCCAAAAGTGGGATTTCGGGGAAAAACTGTTTTTT. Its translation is CASSQKWDFGEKLFF.